This TCR beta chain was documented in a study of post-analysis software for immune sequencing data. Study context: Recorded disease courses covered relapsing-remitting, secondary progressive and progressive-relapsing multiple sclerosis. Some patients had no subtype annotation.

Study-level points and caveats: Multiple sclerosis patients showed significantly lower normalized Chao1 diversity than controls did. Roughly five TRBV segments were more frequent in patients than controls; TRBV5-6, TRBV5-1 and TRBV20-1 belonged to this group. Pronounced co-clustering by F measure was evident among identically batched samples.

Unique-molecular-identifier-tagged TCR beta cDNA libraries were used. TCRdb called the PCR reads again in MiXCR, with one record for every CDR3 protein. Altogether under 200,000 distinct CDR3 sequences are present, approximately 29% being singletons, with the ten largest covering around 3.2%. This clonotype was seen more than once but under ten times. Antigen: not known. Germline assignment: CDR1 SGHAT and CDR2 FQNNGV. Trimming removed 1 base from V and 4 bases from J, with 12 bases in between. The CDR3 contains 15 residues. The sequenced material came from blood. The clonotype originates from a girl between 2 and 17 years old with multiple sclerosis. This chain links TRBV11-2 with TRBJ2-3; possible D gene TRBD2, 5 bases. The CDR3 sequence is CASSLGGGTADTQYF. In nucleotides, the CDR3 is TGTGCCAGCAGCTTAGGAGGAGGAACCGCAGATACGCAGTATTTT.